This T cell receptor (beta chain) emerged from a study of T-cell reconstitution after alpha-beta-depleted transplantation in children. Findings and caveats of the study: About two months after transplant, alpha-beta T cells reportedly came from several hundred expanded graft clones. Hyperexpanded clones declined; after one year, newly produced T cells mostly supplied diversity. Surviving recipient T cells and thymic progenitors underlay high day-60 TCRbeta diversity in some patients.

A library of TCRbeta sequences, prepared with unique molecular identifiers, was generated. TCRdb reprocessed the PCR reads via MiXCR and lists one record per CDR3 protein. The sample yields hundreds of thousands of distinct CDR3 sequences, nearly 8% seen once. V was pared by 2 bases and J by 6 bases, with 11 bases between. The CDR3 is 14 amino acids. Germline lookup yields CDR1 SNHLY and CDR2 FYNNEI. This clonotype came up a few times. The antigen is undetermined. Source: peripheral blood, taken 360 days after TCRalphabeta/CD19-depleted stem cell transplant. The receptor's source is a female patient aged 2-10 years who had a stem cell transplant for Fanconi anemia, so the T cells may come from the graft donor. The V gene is TRBV2, the J gene TRBJ2-1; possible D gene TRBD1, 5 bases. The CDR3 protein is CASSEFRQFNEQFF. The CDR3 coding sequence is TGTGCCAGCAGTGAATTTCGACAGTTCAATGAGCAGTTCTTC.